This TCR beta chain was sequenced during a study of cytomegalovirus exposure and HLA in healthy donors. CDR3 length: 18 residues. The junction had 5 bases not matched to a gene; V was cut back by 5 bases and J by 0 bases. Germline assignment: CDR1 LNHDA and CDR2 SQIVND (reference sequence). This clone was detected ten times or more. Its target is not known. Regarding the study as a whole: TCR beta chain V- and J-gene trimming was linked, in a later analysis, to a missense variant in DCLRE1C. A list of 150 or so TCR beta chains associated with cytomegalovirus was given. Judged likely to be a sequencing artifact was a cluster of highly shared sequence variants.

PCR employed 60 Vbeta and 13 Jbeta primers. Profiled with immunoSEQ multiplex PCR; TCRdb holds only in-frame clones, not every one. The sample has about 130,000 clones, around 9% seen once. The V call is TRBV19, the J call TRBJ2-3, with 16 bases lining up with TRBD2. This sequence originates from a man aged 40-55 years in good health and CMV-seronegative. The specimen was PBMCs. This CDR3 is CASSLGLAGGPSTDTQYF. The DNA for the CDR3 is TGTGCCAGTAGTCTGGGACTAGCGGGGGGGCCGAGCACAGATACGCAGTATTTT.